The rows below give T cell receptor beta chains drawn from one sample of a study of brain T cells in children with intractable seizures. Sequencing was performed with immunoSEQ multiplex PCR; in TCRdb, only in-frame clones are kept and a portion is missing. The table has 50,000 to 75,000 clones, about 96% seen once. Material: peripheral blood, obtained at surgery. The receptor source for this set is a boy under two years old with focal cortical dysplasia and intractable seizures. The CDR3 runs from the conserved cysteine through the conserved F or W. D genes are given only for firm matches. Expanded clones get a size class; other rows say once, few or many, or leave the size out.

d_call v_call clone_size cdr3_aa
TRBD2 TRBV9 - CASSVEGLAGGEQFF
- TRBV7-9 - CASSLNTGTTYEQYF
TRBD2 TRBV3-1/TRBV3-2 - CASSQDRLAYGTQYF
TRBD1 TRBV5-1 - CASSNNRQGANTGELFF
TRBD1 TRBV6-5 - CASRIDRAGAEAFF
- TRBV1 - CTSSQVEIDEQFF
- TRBV21-1 few CASSPRQVFAYEQYF
TRBD1 TRBV5-1 - CASSLEFGTAFYEQYF
- TRBV25-1 - CASSEYSIGSLDGYTF
TRBD2 TRBV4-1 - CASSQGSPASGANEQFF
- TRBV11-2 - CASKRGFRDKESEQYF
- TRBV6-1 - CASSEAPGMGTEAFF
TRBD2 TRBV19 - CASSMGLAIPLAKNIQYF
- TRBV7-9 - CASIGSTEAFF
TRBD1 TRBV5-4 - CASSPGQGPWGTDTQYF
TRBD2 TRBV15 - CATSRDLAGPYNEQFF